This T cell receptor beta chain emerged from a study of blood T cells in healthy people across ages. Primed by a sample-barcoded 5' primer and a J-beta primer mix, a second PCR proceeded for roughly 6 to 12 cycles. Each TCR beta cDNA got a 12-nucleotide random molecular identifier. TCRdb re-called the 5' RACE reads with MiXCR, one entry per CDR3 protein. This sample has over a million distinct CDR3 sequences, with approximately 26% found just once. Of note for this clonotype: The antigen remains unidentified.

The V gene's germline CDR1 is DFQATT and CDR2 SNEGSKA (reference sequence). V lost 1 base to trimming and J lost 7 bases; unmatched junction nucleotides: 12. There are 16 residues in the CDR3. Study results and limitations: Researchers said unsorted PBMCs prevented a conclusive naive versus antigen-experienced comparison.

This sample was shared with a second study, whose subject was T cells of mothers and their children. From that second work: M1S, a second-PCR primer, added sample barcodes and 2-4 random nucleotides.

The sequencing sample was made of blood. The TCR comes from a girl aged 2 to 10 in good health. The chain is built from TRBV20-1 and TRBJ2-7; the match to TRBD2 covers 11 bases. CDR3 sequence (DNA): TGCAGTGCTAGAGCCGGGCTAGCGGGAGGATTTCGGGAGCAGTACTTC. Residues: CSARAGLAGGFREQYF.